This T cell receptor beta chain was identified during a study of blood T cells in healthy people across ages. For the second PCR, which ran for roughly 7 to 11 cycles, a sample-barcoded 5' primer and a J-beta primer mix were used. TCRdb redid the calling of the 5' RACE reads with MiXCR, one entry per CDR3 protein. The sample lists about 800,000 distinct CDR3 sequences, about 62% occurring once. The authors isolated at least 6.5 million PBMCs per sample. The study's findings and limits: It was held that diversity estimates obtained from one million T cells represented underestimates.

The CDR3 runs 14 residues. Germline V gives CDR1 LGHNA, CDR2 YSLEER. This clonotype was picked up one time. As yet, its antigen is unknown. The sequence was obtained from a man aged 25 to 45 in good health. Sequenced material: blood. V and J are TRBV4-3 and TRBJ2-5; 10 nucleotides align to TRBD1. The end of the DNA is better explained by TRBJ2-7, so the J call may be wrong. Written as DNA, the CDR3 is TGCGCCAGCAGTTCCGGGACAGGGGCCCACGAGCAGTACTTC. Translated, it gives CASSSGTGAHEQYF.